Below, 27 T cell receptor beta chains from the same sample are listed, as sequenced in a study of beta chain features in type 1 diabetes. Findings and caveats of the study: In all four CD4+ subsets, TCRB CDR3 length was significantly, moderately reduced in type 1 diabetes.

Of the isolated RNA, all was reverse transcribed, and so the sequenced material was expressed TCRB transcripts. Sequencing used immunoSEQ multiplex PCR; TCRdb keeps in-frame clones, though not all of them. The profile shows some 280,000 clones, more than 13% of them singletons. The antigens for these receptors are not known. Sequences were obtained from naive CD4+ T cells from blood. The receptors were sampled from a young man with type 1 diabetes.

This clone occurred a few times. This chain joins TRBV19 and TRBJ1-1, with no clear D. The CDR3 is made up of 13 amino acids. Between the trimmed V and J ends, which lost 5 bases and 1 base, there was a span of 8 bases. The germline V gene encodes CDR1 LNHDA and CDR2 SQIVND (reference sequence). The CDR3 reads CASSRRQNTEAFF. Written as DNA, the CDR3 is TGTGCCAGTAGTCGGCGGCAGAACACTGAAGCTTTCTTT.

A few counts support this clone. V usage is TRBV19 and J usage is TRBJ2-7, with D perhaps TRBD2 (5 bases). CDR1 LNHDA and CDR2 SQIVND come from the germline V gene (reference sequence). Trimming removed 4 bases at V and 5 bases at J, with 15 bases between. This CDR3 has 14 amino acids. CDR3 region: CASSKYEEGHEQYF. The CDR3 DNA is TGTGCCAGTAGTAAGTACGAAGAGGGCCACGAGCAGTACTTC.

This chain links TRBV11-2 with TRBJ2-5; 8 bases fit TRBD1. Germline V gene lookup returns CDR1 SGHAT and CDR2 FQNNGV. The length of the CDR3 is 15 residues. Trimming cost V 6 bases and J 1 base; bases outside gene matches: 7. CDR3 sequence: CASSRPGTGQETQYF. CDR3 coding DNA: TGTGCCAGCAGTCGACCCGGGACAGGCCAAGAGACCCAGTACTTC.

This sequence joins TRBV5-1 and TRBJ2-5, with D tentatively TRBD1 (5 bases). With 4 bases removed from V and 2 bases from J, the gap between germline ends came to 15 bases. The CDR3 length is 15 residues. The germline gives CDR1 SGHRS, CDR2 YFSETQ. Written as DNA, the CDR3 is TGCGCCAGCAGCCTGGAAGGACATAGGCAAGAGACCCAGTACTTC. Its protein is CASSLEGHRQETQYF.

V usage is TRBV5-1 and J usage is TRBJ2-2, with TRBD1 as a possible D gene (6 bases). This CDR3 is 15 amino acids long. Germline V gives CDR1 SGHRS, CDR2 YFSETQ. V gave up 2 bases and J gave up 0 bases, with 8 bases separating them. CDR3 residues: CASSFGQPNTGELFF. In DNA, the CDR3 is TGCGCCAGCAGCTTCGGACAGCCGAACACCGGGGAGCTGTTTTTT.

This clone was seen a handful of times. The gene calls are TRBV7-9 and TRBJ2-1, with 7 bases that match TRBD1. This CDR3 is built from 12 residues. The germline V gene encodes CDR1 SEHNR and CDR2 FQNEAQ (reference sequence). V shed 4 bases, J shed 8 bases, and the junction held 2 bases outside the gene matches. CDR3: CASSWDSYEQFF. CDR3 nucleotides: TGTGCCAGCAGCTGGGACAGCTATGAGCAGTTCTTC.

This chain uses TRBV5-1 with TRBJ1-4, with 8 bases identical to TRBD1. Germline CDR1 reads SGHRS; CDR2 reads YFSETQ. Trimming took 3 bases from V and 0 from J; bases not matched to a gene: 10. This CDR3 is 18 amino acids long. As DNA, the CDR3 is TGCGCCAGCAGCTCGGAACTGGGACAGGTTTCAACTAATGAAAAACTGTTTTTT. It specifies CASSSELGQVSTNEKLFF. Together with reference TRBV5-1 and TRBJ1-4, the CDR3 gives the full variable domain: KAGVTQTPRYLIKTRGQQVTLSCSPISGHRSVSWYQQTPGQGLQFLFEYFSETQRNKGNFPGRFSGRQFSNSRSEMNVSTLELGDSALYLCASSSELGQVSTNEKLFFGSGTQLSVL.

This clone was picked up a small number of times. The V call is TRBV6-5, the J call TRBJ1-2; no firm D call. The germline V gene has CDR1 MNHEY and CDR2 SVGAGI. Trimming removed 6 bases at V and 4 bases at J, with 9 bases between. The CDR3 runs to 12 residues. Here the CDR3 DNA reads TGTGCCAGCAGGGGCAAGTTCTATGGCTACACCTTC. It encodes CASRGKFYGYTF.

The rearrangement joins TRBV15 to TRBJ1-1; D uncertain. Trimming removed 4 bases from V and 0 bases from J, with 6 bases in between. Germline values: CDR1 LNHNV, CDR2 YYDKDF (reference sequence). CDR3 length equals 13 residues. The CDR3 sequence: CATSIQMNTEAFF. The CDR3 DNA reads TGTGCCACCAGCATTCAGATGAACACTGAAGCTTTCTTT.

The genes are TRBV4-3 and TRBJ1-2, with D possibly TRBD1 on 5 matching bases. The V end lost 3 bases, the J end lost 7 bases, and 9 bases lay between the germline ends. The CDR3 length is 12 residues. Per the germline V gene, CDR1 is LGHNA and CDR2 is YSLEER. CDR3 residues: CASSQAGPGYTF. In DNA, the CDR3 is TGCGCCAGCAGCCAGGCAGGGCCTGGCTACACCTTC.

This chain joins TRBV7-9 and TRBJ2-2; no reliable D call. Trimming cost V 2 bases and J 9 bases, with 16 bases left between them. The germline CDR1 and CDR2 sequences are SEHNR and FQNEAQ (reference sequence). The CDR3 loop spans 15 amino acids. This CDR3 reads CASSLTGGPRRELFF. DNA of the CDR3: TGTGCCAGCAGCTTAACTGGCGGCCCACGACGGGAGCTGTTTTTT. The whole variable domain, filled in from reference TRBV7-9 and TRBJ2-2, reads DTGVSQNPRHKITKRGQNVTFRCDPISEHNRLYWYRQTLGQGPEFLTYFQNEAQLEKSRLLSDRFSAERPKGSFSTLEIQRTEQGDSAMYLCASSLTGGPRRELFFGEGSRLTVL.

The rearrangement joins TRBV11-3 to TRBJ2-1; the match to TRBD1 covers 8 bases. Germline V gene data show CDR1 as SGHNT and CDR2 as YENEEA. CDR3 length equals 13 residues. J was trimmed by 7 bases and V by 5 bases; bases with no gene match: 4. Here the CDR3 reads CASSPDRVNEQFF. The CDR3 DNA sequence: TGTGCCAGCAGCCCGGACAGGGTAAATGAGCAGTTCTTC.

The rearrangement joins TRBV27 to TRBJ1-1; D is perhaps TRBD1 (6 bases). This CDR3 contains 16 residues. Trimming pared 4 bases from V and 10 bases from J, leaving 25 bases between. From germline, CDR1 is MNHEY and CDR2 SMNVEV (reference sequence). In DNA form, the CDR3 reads TGTGCCAGCAGTTCCCCTCTGAGGGACACCCATGTGAGAGCTTTCTTT. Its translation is CASSSPLRDTHVRAFF.

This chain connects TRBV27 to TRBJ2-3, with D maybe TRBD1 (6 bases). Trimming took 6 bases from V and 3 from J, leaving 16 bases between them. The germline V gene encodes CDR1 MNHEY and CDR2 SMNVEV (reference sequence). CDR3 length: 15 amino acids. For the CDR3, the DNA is TGTGCCAGCAGACTTCAAACAGGGCGGACAGATACGCAGTATTTT. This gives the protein CASRLQTGRTDTQYF.

The CDR3 DNA follows: TGTGCCAGCAGGCCGTTAAGGGGGTACAATGAGCAGTTCTTC. Its protein is CASRPLRGYNEQFF. The chain links TRBV2 to TRBJ2-1; TRBD1 is a possible D gene (6 bases). Germline lookup yields CDR1 SNHLY and CDR2 FYNNEI. This CDR3 is built from 14 residues. V lost 6 bases and J lost 4, with 13 bases in between.

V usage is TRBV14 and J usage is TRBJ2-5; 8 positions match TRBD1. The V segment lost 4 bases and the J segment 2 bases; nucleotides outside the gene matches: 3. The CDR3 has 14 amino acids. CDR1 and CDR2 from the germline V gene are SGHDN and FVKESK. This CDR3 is CASSPRTGQETQYF. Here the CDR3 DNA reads TGTGCCAGCAGCCCTCGGACAGGGCAAGAGACCCAGTACTTC.

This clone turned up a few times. CDR3 protein: CASSTRQGNTGELFF. CDR3 coding DNA: TGTGCCAGCAGTACCCGACAGGGGAACACCGGGGAGCTGTTTTTT. This chain uses TRBV28 with TRBJ2-2, with 7 nucleotides matching TRBD1. In germline, CDR1 is MDHEN, CDR2 SYDVKM. There are 15 residues in the CDR3. With 5 bases clipped from V and 1 base from J, the junction kept 4 bases outside the gene matches.

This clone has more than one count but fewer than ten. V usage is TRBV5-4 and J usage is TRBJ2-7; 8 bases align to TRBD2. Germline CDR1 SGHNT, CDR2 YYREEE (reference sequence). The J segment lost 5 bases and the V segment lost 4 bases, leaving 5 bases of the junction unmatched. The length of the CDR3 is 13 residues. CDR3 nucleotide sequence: TGTGCCAGCAGCCTATTTAGCGGGAACGAGCAGTACTTC. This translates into CASSLFSGNEQYF.

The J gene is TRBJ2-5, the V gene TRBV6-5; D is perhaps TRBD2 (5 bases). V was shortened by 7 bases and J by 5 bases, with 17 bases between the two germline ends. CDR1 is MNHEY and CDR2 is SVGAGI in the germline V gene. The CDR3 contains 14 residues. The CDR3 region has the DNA TGTGCCAGCACCTTGGCCGCGGGTGTGGAGACCCAGTACTTC. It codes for CASTLAAGVETQYF.

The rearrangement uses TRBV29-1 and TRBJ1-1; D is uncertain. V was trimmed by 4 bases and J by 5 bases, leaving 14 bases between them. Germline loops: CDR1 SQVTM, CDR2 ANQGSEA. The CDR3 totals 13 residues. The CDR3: CSVGSQDSTEAFF. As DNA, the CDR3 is TGCAGCGTTGGTAGTCAGGATTCTACTGAAGCTTTCTTT.

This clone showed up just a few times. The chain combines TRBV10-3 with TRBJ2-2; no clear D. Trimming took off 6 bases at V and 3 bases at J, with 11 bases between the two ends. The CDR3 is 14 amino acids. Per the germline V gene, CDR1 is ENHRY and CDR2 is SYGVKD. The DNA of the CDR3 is TGTGCCATCAGCGATGGAGTAGACACCGGGGAGCTGTTTTTT. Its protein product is CAISDGVDTGELFF.

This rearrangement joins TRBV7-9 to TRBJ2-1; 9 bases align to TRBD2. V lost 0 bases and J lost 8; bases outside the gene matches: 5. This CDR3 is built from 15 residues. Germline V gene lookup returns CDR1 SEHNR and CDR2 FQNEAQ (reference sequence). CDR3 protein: CASSLAVAGVYEQFF. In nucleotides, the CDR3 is TGTGCCAGCAGCTTAGCGGTAGCGGGAGTGTATGAGCAGTTCTTC.

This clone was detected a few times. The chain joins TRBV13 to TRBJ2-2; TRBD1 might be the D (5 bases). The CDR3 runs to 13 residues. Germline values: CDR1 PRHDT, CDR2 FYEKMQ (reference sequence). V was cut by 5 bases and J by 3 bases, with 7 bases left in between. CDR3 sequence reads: CASSPRDTGELFF. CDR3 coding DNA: TGTGCCAGCAGCCCCAGGGACACCGGGGAGCTGTTTTTT.

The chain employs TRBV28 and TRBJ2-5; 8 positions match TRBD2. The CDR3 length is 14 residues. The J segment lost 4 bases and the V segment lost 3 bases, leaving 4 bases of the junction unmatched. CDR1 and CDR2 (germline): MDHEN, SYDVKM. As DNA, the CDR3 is TGTGCCAGCAGTTTTCCGGGAGGGCGAGAGACCCAGTACTTC. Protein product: CASSFPGGRETQYF.

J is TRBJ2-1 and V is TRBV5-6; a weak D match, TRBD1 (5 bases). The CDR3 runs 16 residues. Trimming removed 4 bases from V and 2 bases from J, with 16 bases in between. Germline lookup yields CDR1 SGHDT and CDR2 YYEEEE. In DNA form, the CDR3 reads TGTGCCAGCAGCCTGATTGGGGCAGAGCCCTACAATGAGCAGTTCTTC. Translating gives CASSLIGAEPYNEQFF.

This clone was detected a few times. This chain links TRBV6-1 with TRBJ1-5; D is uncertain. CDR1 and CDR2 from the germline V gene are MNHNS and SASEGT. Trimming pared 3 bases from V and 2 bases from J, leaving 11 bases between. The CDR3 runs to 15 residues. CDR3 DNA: TGTGCCAGCAGTGAGTGGGAGTGGCGCAATCAGCCCCAGCATTTT. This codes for CASSEWEWRNQPQHF.

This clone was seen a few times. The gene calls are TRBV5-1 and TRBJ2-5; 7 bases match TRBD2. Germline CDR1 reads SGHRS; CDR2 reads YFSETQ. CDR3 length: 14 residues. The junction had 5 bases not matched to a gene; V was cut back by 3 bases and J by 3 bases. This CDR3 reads CASSWGGVEETQYF. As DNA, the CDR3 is TGCGCCAGCAGCTGGGGGGGTGTTGAAGAGACCCAGTACTTC. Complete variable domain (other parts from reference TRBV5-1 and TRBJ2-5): KAGVTQTPRYLIKTRGQQVTLSCSPISGHRSVSWYQQTPGQGLQFLFEYFSETQRNKGNFPGRFSGRQFSNSRSEMNVSTLELGDSALYLCASSWGGVEETQYFGPGTRLLVL.